Listed below are T cell receptor beta chains from one sample, sequenced in a study of cytomegalovirus exposure and HLA in healthy donors. Sequencing used immunoSEQ multiplex PCR; TCRdb keeps in-frame clones, though not all of them. The profile shows about 150,000 clones, over 70% of them singletons. Sequences were obtained from PBMCs. The receptor set was obtained from a woman aged 18-29 years in good health and CMV-seronegative. CDR3s include the opening cysteine and the closing phenylalanine or tryptophan. Each record gives: clone size, J gene, D gene, V gene, CDR3 DNA, CDR3 protein. A D gene is named only where the DNA matches it firmly. The size field is filled for only some rows; it gives once, few, many or a size class.

abundance: NA
j_gene: TRBJ1-2
d_gene: TRBD1
v_gene: TRBV4-1
CDR3nt: TGCGCCAGCAGCCATTGGGACAGGGCCGCCAGGGGCTACACCTTC
CDR3aa: CASSHWDRAARGYTF

abundance: few
j_gene: TRBJ2-3
d_gene: NA
v_gene: TRBV15
CDR3nt: TGTGCCACCAGCAGAGTAGCAGGGGATTTGACAGATACGCAGTATTTT
CDR3aa: CATSRVAGDLTDTQYF

abundance: NA
j_gene: TRBJ2-7
d_gene: TRBD1
v_gene: TRBV6-1
CDR3nt: TGTGCCAGCAGCCGGGGACAGGCACCTTACGAGCAGTACTTC
CDR3aa: CASSRGQAPYEQYF

abundance: NA
j_gene: TRBJ2-7
d_gene: NA
v_gene: TRBV19
CDR3nt: TGTGCCAGTAGTATAAGGGCCAGGGGCACCTACGAGCAGTACTTC
CDR3aa: CASSIRARGTYEQYF

abundance: NA
j_gene: TRBJ1-1
d_gene: TRBD1
v_gene: TRBV15
CDR3nt: TGTGCCACCAGCAGAGAACGACAGGGAGAAGCTTTCTTT
CDR3aa: CATSRERQGEAFF

abundance: NA
j_gene: TRBJ2-1
d_gene: TRBD2
v_gene: TRBV25-1
CDR3nt: TGTGCCAGCAGTGCGACGACTAGCGGGGGCCTCCTCTACAATGAGCAGTTCTTC
CDR3aa: CASSATTSGGLLYNEQFF

abundance: NA
j_gene: TRBJ2-7
d_gene: NA
v_gene: TRBV7-6
CDR3nt: TGTGCCAGCAGCCCGTCGGAACTACCAGTCCACGAGCAGTACTTC
CDR3aa: CASSPSELPVHEQYF

abundance: NA
j_gene: TRBJ1-1
d_gene: TRBD1
v_gene: TRBV9
CDR3nt: TGTGCCAGCAGCGCCTACCCGGGACAGGGGAAGTGTGAATTT
CDR3aa: CASSAYPGQGKCEF

abundance: few
j_gene: TRBJ2-7
d_gene: TRBD1
v_gene: TRBV5-1
CDR3nt: TGCGCCAGCAGCGCGGCACAGGGGTGGTACGAGCAGTACTTC
CDR3aa: CASSAAQGWYEQYF

abundance: NA
j_gene: TRBJ2-3
d_gene: NA
v_gene: TRBV30
CDR3nt: TGTGCCTGGAGTGGACTAGACACAGATACGCAGTATTTT
CDR3aa: CAWSGLDTDTQYF

abundance: NA
j_gene: TRBJ1-1
d_gene: NA
v_gene: TRBV5-1
CDR3nt: TGCGCCAGCACCAGGTCGGGGGGGGACACTGAAGCTTTCTTT
CDR3aa: CASTRSGGDTEAFF